One TCR beta chain is described in this entry. What it binds is not known. V gave up 4 bases and J gave up 5 bases, with 15 bases separating them. This CDR3 comprises 14 residues. Germline CDR1 and CDR2: SGHRS and YFSETQ. This sample was included in a study of shared clonotypes between healthy human individuals. Study-wide context: CD8 memory received one plate per donor, CD8 naive two, CD4 memory three and CD4 naive three.

The study, taken as a whole, reports: For sorted subsets, rarefaction showed incomplete sequencing despite large depth.

Roughly 30,000 T cell genomes (roughly 0.2 ug DNA) went into each sorted-subset replicate. Clones were sequenced by immunoSEQ multiplex PCR, and TCRdb holds only the in-frame ones, with some missing. The data contain roughly 590,000 clones, nearly 97% of them singletons. Naive CD8 cells were CD45RO-negative, positively selected for CCR7, excluding terminally differentiated effector memory CD45RA+ cells. There were no recent acute infections or vaccinations among the donors, who were healthy HIV-negative adults. The rearrangement links TRBV5-1 to TRBJ1-2; possible D gene TRBD1, 6 bases. The TCR was taken from a woman under 40 in good health. Sequencing input: naive CD8+ T cells sorted from blood. The CDR3 nucleotides are TGCGCCAGCAGCGGAGAGGGGGGATTTTATGGCTACACCTTC. It encodes CASSGEGGFYGYTF.